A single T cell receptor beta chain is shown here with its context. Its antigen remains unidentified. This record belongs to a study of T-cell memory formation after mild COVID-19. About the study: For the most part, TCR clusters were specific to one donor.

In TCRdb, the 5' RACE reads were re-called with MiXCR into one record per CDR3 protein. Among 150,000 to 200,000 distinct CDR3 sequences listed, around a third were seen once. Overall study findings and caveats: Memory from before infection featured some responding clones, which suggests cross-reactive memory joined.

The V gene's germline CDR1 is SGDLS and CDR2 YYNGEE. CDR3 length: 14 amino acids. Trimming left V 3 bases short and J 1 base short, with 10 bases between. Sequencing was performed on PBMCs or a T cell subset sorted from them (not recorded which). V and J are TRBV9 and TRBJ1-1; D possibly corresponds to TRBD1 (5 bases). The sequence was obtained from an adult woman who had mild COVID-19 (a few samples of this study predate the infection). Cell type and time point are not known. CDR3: CASSATGRNTEAFF. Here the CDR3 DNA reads TGTGCCAGCAGCGCCACAGGAAGGAACACTGAAGCTTTCTTT.